The clone carrying this T cell receptor beta chain has just one count. As yet, its antigen is unknown. The CDR3 runs to 13 residues. V was clipped by 3 bases and J by 6 bases, with 12 bases between them. The germline V gene encodes CDR1 MRHNA and CDR2 SNTAGT. This sample was included in a study of identical twins. Study-level findings and limits: Zero-insertion results could be subject to partial confounding by invariant MAIT and iNKT cells.

TCRdb called the 5' RACE reads again in MiXCR, with one record for every CDR3 protein. This sample has hundreds of thousands of distinct CDR3 sequences; around a sixth occur once, and the top ten carry around 14%. This sample also belongs to another study, concerning T cells expressing NK-cell markers. According to that study: Roughly six donors had dominant NKG2C+ clonotypes that comprised about 1.0-7.5% of their CD8+ T cells. Leadership of the CD3+CD56-NKG2C+ fraction also belonged to these clonotypes in a handful of donors.

The sequencing input was PBMCs. This sequence originates from a woman aged 18-29 years in good health. The chain joins TRBV6-4 to TRBJ2-7, with D possibly being TRBD1 or TRBD2 (5 bases each). CDR3 bases: TGTGCCAGCAGTGATAGGGTCGGGGCCGAGCAGTACTTC. This codes for CASSDRVGAEQYF.